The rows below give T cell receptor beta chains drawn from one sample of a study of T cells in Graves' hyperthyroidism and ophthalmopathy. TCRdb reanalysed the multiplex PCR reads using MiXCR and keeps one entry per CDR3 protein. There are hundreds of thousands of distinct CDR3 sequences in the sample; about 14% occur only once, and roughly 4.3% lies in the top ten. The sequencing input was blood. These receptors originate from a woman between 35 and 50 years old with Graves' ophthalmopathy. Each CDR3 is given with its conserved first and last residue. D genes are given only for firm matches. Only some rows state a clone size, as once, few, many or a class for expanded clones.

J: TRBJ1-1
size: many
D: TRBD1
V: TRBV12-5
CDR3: CASVLSRGVNTEAFF
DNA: TGTGCTAGTGTTCTTAGCAGGGGGGTGAACACTGAAGCTTTCTTT

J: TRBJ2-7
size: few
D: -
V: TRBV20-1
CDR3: CSARDGIGLALGQYF
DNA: TGCAGTGCTAGAGATGGTATTGGGCTAGCGTTGGGGCAGTACTTC

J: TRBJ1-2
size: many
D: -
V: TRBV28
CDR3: CASRIYYGYTF
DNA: TGTGCCAGCAGAATATACTATGGCTACACCTTC

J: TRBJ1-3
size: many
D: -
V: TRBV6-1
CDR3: CATGNSGNTIYF
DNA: TGTGCCACCGGGAACTCTGGAAACACCATATATTTT

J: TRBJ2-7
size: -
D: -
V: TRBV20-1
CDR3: CSARVLWTAALLGSYEQYF
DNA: TGCAGTGCTAGAGTACTTTGGACAGCCGCCCTCTTAGGCTCCTACGAGCAGTACTTC

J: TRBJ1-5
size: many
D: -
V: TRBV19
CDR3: CASSIGLGDRPQHF
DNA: TGTGCCAGTAGTATAGGGTTAGGGGACCGGCCCCAGCATTTT

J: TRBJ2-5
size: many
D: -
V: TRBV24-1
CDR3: CATSDSAGPGETQYF
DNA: TGTGCCACCAGTGATTCGGCAGGGCCGGGGGAGACCCAGTACTTC

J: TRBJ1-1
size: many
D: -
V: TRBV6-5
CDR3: CASSYGQTEAFF
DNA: TGTGCCAGCAGTTACGGACAGACTGAAGCTTTCTTT

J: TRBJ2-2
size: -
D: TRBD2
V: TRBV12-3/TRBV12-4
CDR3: CASSLRTSRTGELFF
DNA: TGTGCCAGCAGTCTACGGACTAGCCGGACCGGGGAGCTGTTTTTT

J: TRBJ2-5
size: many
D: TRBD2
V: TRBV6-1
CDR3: CASSKSGLAGTVSQETQYF
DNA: TGTGCCAGCAGTAAGTCTGGACTAGCGGGAACCGTCTCCCAAGAGACCCAGTACTTC

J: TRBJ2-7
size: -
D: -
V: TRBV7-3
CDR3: CASSMTDSSYEQYF
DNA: TGTGCCAGCAGCATGACGGACAGCTCCTACGAGCAGTACTTC

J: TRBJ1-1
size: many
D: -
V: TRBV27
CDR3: CASSLGASRASEAFF
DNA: TGTGCCAGCAGTTTAGGGGCATCGAGGGCATCGGAAGCTTTCTTT

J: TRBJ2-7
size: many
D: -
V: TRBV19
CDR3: CASSRTGSTGHEQYF
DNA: TGTGCCAGTAGTAGGACGGGCTCAACTGGGCACGAGCAGTACTTC

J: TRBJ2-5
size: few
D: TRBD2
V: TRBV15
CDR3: CATSSVLGVGAGQETQYF
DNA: TGTGCCACCAGCAGCGTACTAGGCGTGGGAGCGGGGCAAGAGACCCAGTACTTC

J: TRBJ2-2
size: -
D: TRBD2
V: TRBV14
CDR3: CASSLGLAADFTGELFF
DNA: TGTGCCAGCAGCCTTGGACTAGCGGCAGACTTCACCGGGGAGCTGTTTTTT

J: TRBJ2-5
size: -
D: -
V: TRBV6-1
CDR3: CASSEAPLGTQYF
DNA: TGTGCCAGCAGTGAAGCCCCCCTTGGGACCCAGTACTTC

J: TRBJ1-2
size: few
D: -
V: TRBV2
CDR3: CASSENSGAGYGYTF
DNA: TGTGCCAGCAGTGAAAATTCGGGCGCAGGGTATGGCTACACCTTC

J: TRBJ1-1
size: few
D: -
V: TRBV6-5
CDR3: CASSSTDSNTEAFF
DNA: TGTGCCAGCAGTTCGACAGATTCGAACACTGAAGCTTTCTTT

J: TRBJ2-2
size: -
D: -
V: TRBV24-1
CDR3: CATSERQIIGTGELFF
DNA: TGTGCCACCAGTGAGCGACAGATTATTGGCACCGGGGAGCTGTTTTTT

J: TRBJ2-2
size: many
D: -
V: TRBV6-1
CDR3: CASSEDPGPLTGELFF
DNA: TGTGCCAGCAGTGAAGACCCGGGACCACTCACCGGGGAGCTGTTTTTT

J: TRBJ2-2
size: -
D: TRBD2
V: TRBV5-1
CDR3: CASSFSGSNGELFF
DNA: TGCGCCAGCAGCTTTAGCGGGAGTAACGGGGAGCTGTTTTTT

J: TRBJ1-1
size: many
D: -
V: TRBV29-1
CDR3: CSACGLNTEAFF
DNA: TGCAGCGCGTGCGGTTTGAACACTGAGGCTTTCTTT

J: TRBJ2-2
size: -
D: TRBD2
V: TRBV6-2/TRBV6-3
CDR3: CASTTSENTGELFF
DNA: TGTGCCAGCACGACTAGCGAGAACACCGGGGAGCTGTTTTTT

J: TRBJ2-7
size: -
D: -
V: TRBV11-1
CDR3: CASSLGGNEKAYEQYF
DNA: TGTGCCAGCAGCTTAGGTGGAAATGAGAAAGCCTACGAGCAGTACTTC

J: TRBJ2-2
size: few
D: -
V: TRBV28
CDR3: CASSSKGDWSGELFF
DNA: TGTGCCAGCAGTTCCAAGGGGGACTGGTCCGGGGAGCTGTTTTTT

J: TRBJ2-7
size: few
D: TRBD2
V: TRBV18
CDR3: CASSLAGEGEQYF
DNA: TGTGCCAGCTCACTAGCGGGAGAGGGCGAGCAGTACTTC

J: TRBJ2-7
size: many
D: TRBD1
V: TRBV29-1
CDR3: CSGETGGVQYF
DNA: TGCAGCGGGGAGACAGGGGGTGTGCAGTACTTC

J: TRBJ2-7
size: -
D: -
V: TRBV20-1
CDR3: CSATPSGSEQCF
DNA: TGCAGTGCTACGCCATCCGGGTCCGAGCAGTGCTTC

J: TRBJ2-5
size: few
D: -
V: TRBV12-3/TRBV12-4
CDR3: CASSPTGSDQYF
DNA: TGTGCCAGCAGTCCTACAGGGAGCGACCAGTACTTC

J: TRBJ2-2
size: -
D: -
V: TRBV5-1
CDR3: CASSLGSSSGELFF
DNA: TGCGCCAGCAGCTTGGGTTCAAGCTCCGGGGAGCTGTTTTTT

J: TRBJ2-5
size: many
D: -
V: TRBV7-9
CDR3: CASSQDRIQETQYF
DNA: TGTGCCAGCAGCCAGGACCGAATCCAAGAGACCCAGTACTTC

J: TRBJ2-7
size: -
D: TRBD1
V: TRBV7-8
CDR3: CASSQIITGTGHEQYF
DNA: TGTGCCAGCAGCCAAATAATTACCGGGACAGGGCACGAGCAGTACTTC

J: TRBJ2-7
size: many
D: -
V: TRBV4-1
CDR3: CASSQEEGRGAYEQYF
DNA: TGCGCCAGCAGCCAAGAAGAGGGGCGAGGGGCCTACGAGCAGTACTTC

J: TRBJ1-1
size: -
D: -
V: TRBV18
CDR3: CASSPTGRLNTEAFF
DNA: TGTGCCAGCTCACCGACGGGACGGTTGAACACTGAAGCTTTCTTT

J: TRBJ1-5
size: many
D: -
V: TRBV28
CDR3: CASSLSPLRPQHF
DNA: TGTGCCAGCAGTTTATCCCCCCTTAGGCCCCAGCATTTT

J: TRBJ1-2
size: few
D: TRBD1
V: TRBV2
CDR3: CASITQGAYGYTF
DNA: TGTGCCAGCATAACCCAGGGGGCCTATGGCTACACCTTC

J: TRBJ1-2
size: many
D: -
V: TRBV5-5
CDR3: CASSLDTANYGYTF
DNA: TGTGCCAGCAGCTTGGACACAGCTAACTATGGCTACACCTTC

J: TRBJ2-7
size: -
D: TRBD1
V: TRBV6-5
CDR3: CASSYDRGRGEQYF
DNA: TGTGCCAGCAGTTACGACAGGGGTCGGGGCGAGCAGTACTTC

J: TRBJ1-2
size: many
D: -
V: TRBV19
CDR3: CASSMNIQGNYGYTF
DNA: TGTGCCAGTAGTATGAATATTCAGGGGAACTATGGCTACACCTTC

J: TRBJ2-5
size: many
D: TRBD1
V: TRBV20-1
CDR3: CSARTGARETQYF
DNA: TGCAGTGCAAGGACAGGGGCCCGAGAGACCCAGTACTTC

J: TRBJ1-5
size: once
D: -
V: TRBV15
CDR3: CATSREVEAVWPQHF
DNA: TGTGCCACCAGCAGAGAAGTCGAGGCCGTCTGGCCCCAGCATTTT

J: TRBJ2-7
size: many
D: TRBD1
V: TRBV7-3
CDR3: CASSYSGTGLYEQYF
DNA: TGTGCCAGCAGCTACTCCGGGACAGGCCTTTACGAGCAGTACTTC

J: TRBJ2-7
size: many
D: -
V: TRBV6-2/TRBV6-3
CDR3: CASSPPGDRYEQYF
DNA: TGTGCCAGCAGCCCCCCTGGGGATCGCTACGAGCAGTACTTC

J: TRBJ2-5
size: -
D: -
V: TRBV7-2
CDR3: CASSLQREETQYF
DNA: TGTGCCAGCAGCTTACAGAGGGAAGAGACCCAGTACTTC

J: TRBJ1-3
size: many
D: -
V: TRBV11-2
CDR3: CASSSGFYGNTIYF
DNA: TGTGCCAGCAGCTCAGGGTTTTACGGAAACACCATATATTTT

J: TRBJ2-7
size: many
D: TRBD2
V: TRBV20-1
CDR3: CSVQRAGEYEQYF
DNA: TGCAGTGTACAAAGAGCGGGAGAGTACGAGCAGTACTTC

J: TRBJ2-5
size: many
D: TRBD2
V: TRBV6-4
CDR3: CASSSTILPGTSGSVTGAQYF
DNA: TGTGCCAGCAGCTCCACCATTTTACCCGGGACTAGCGGGAGTGTGACGGGGGCCCAGTACTTC

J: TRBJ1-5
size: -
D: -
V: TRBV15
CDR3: CATSRDWGGQPQHF
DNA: TGTGCCACCAGCAGAGACTGGGGAGGGCAGCCCCAGCATTTT

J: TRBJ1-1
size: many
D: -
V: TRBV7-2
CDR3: CASRGRAVGDTEAFF
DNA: TGTGCCAGTCGGGGACGCGCGGTCGGGGACACTGAAGCTTTCTTT